Following are 12 T cell receptor beta chains from one sample sequenced in a study of untreated major depressive disorder. Here immunoSEQ multiplex PCR was the method, and the copy in TCRdb shows in-frame clones only, minus some. The table lists approximately 20,000 clones, around 85% of them singletons. The sequenced sample was CD4+ T cells from PBMCs. These receptors all come from a woman aged 30 to 39 in good health.

V gene TRBV30 combines with J gene TRBJ1-5; 8 nucleotides align to TRBD1. The CDR3 loop spans 17 amino acids. V lost 0 bases and J lost 3; bases outside the gene matches: 10. In germline, CDR1 is GTSNPN, CDR2 SVGIG (reference sequence). The CDR3 loop reads CAWSVKAGGWINQPQHF. The CDR3 DNA reads TGTGCCTGGAGTGTAAAGGCAGGGGGCTGGATCAATCAGCCCCAGCATTTT.

V usage is TRBV2 and J usage is TRBJ1-1; D is ambiguous. The CDR3 sequence is 15 residues long. Per germline, CDR1 SNHLY and CDR2 FYNNEI. V lost 5 bases to trimming and J lost 1 base, with 14 bases between them. CDR3 in amino acids: CASSLLQPRNTEAFF. CDR3 nucleotides: TGTGCCAGCAGTCTCCTACAGCCCAGGAACACTGAAGCTTTCTTT.

The table lists this clone with a count of one. This rearrangement joins TRBV28 to TRBJ2-1, with D perhaps matching TRBD2 (6 bases). V was clipped by 5 bases and J by 0 bases, with 11 bases between them. This CDR3 contains 15 residues. CDR1 and CDR2 from the germline V gene are MDHEN and SYDVKM. This CDR3 reads CASSPAGGSYNEQFF. In DNA, the CDR3 is TGTGCCAGCAGTCCCGCCGGGGGCTCCTACAATGAGCAGTTCTTC.

The chain couples TRBV7-9 to TRBJ2-2; no firm D call. This CDR3 contains 16 residues. The V and J ends lost 5 bases and 4 bases respectively, with 17 bases between them. The germline V gene encodes CDR1 SEHNR and CDR2 FQNEAQ (reference sequence). The CDR3 reads CASSVLTWVGTGELFF. CDR3 in DNA: TGTGCCAGCAGCGTCCTTACTTGGGTAGGCACCGGGGAGCTGTTTTTT.

V and J are TRBV9 and TRBJ2-1; D uncertain. Deletions cut 4 bases from V and 16 bases from J, with 6 bases between. The CDR3 has 8 amino acids. CDR1 is SGDLS, CDR2 YYNGEE, per germline. The CDR3 loop is CASSPHFF. In nucleotides, the CDR3 is TGTGCCAGCAGCCCCCATTTCTTC.

This clone was observed a single time. The chain uses TRBV15 and TRBJ2-2; D not certain. Trimming removed 2 bases from V and 2 bases from J, with 15 bases in between. Germline V gene data show CDR1 as LNHNV and CDR2 as YYDKDF (reference sequence). The CDR3 has 17 amino acids. Here the CDR3 DNA reads TGTGCCACCAGCAGACCACTCGGACGGTTAAACACCGGGGAGCTGTTTTTT. Translating it yields CATSRPLGRLNTGELFF.

The chain has TRBV29-1 and TRBJ2-3; D is uncertain. The CDR3 is 13 amino acids. V dropped 5 bases and J dropped 1 base, with 10 bases sitting between them. CDR1 is SQVTM and CDR2 is ANQGSEA in the germline V gene. The CDR3: CSVNPTGTDTQYF. CDR3 bases: TGCAGCGTTAACCCCACGGGCACAGATACGCAGTATTTT.

This clone was seen more than once but under ten times. The rearrangement uses TRBV2 and TRBJ2-7; TRBD2 is a possible D gene (5 bases). CDR1 is SNHLY and CDR2 is FYNNEI in the germline V gene. This CDR3 is built from 16 residues. Trimming cost V 2 bases and J 1 base, with 15 bases left between them. The CDR3 here is CASSERSSALSYEQYF. CDR3 bases: TGTGCCAGCAGTGAAAGGAGTAGCGCCCTTTCCTACGAGCAGTACTTC.

The J gene is TRBJ1-3, the V gene TRBV6-1; no firm D call. CDR1 and CDR2 from the germline V gene are MNHNS and SASEGT. The CDR3 has 15 amino acids. Trimming removed 6 bases at V and 7 bases at J, with 19 bases between. The CDR3 loop reads CASSSMFLGGNTIYF. In nucleotides, the CDR3 is TGTGCCAGCAGCTCTATGTTTCTGGGTGGGAACACCATATATTTT.

The chain carries TRBV5-1 and TRBJ2-1; D is perhaps TRBD1 or TRBD2 (5 bases each). Germline CDR1 and CDR2: SGHRS and YFSETQ. V lost 0 bases and J 14 bases, leaving 18 bases between the germline ends. The CDR3 sequence is 14 residues long. Here the CDR3 reads CASSLEPGPLMKFF. The CDR3 DNA reads TGCGCCAGCAGCTTGGAGCCGGGACCGCTGATGAAGTTCTTC.

The sample holds one count of this clone. This chain joins TRBV5-6 and TRBJ1-4; no definite D call. Trimming removed 3 bases at V and 3 bases at J, with 12 bases between. The CDR3 is 15 residues long. CDR1 and CDR2 from the germline V gene are SGHDT and YYEEEE. The CDR3 region has the DNA TGTGCCAGCAGCTCACCCCGGGATCCTAATGAAAAACTGTTTTTT. This encodes CASSSPRDPNEKLFF.

This rearrangement joins TRBV2 to TRBJ2-7; tentatively, D is TRBD2 (6 bases). CDR1 is SNHLY and CDR2 is FYNNEI in the germline V gene. V shed 8 bases and J shed 2 bases, with 19 bases lying between them. The CDR3 spans 15 residues. CDR3 in DNA: TGTGCCAGCTCTAGGGGCGGGACCCCTACCTACGAGCAGTACTTC. The encoded protein is CASSRGGTPTYEQYF.